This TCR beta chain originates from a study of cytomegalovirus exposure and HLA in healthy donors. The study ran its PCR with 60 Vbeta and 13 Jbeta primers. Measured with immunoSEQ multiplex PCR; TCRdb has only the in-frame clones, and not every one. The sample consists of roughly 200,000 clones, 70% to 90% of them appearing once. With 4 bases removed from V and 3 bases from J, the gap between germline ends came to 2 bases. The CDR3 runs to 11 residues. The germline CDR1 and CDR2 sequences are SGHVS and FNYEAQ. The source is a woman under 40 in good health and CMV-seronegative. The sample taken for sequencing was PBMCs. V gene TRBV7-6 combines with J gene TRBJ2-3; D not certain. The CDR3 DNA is TGTGCCAGCAGCTCGACAGATACGCAGTATTTT. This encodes CASSSTDTQYF.